The 15 T cell receptor beta chains in this list originate from one sample, sequenced in a study of shared clonotypes between healthy human individuals. Naive CD8 cells, CD45RO-negative and positively selected for CCR7, excluded terminally differentiated effector memory CD45RA+ cells. Profiled with immunoSEQ multiplex PCR; TCRdb holds only in-frame clones, not every one. This sample carries some 2.1 million clones, just under 95% of them seen once, and the ten largest clones take about 1.1%. Input material: naive CD8+ T cells sorted from blood. The receptor source for this set is a man aged 18 to 29 in good health.

The V and J genes are TRBV4-1 and TRBJ2-7, with unresolved D. This CDR3 spans 16 amino acids. Trimming pared 0 bases from V and 4 bases from J, leaving 16 bases between. CDR1 and CDR2 from the germline V gene are MGHRA and YSYEKL. CDR3 bases: TGCGCCAGCAGCCAAGACTTAAGTCTAGTATTATACGAGCAGTACTTC. It yields the protein CASSQDLSLVLYEQYF.

This sequence joins TRBV4-1 and TRBJ2-3, with TRBD2 matching over 9 bases. This CDR3 contains 20 residues. Losses at the gene ends were 0 bases for V and 0 bases for J; bases not matched to a gene: 13. Germline-derived CDR1 and CDR2 are MGHRA and YSYEKL. CDR3 DNA sequence: TGCGCCAGCAGCCAAGATTTTCAGGCTAGCGGGGCGTATAGCACAGATACGCAGTATTTT. This gives the protein CASSQDFQASGAYSTDTQYF.

The CDR3 nucleotides are TGTGCCAGCAGTTTCTTCCGGGGCCCCTCCTATGGCTACACCTTC. Translated: CASSFFRGPSYGYTF. The J gene is TRBJ1-2, the V gene TRBV27; TRBD1 might be the D (5 bases). The V end was cut by 3 bases, the J end by 4 bases, with 15 bases between. CDR1 and CDR2 (germline): MNHEY, SMNVEV (reference sequence). The CDR3 is 15 residues long.

This sequence joins TRBV19 and TRBJ2-2; tentatively, D is TRBD1 (5 bases). Germline values: CDR1 LNHDA, CDR2 SQIVND (reference sequence). Trimming cost V 3 bases and J 0 bases, with 14 bases left between them. The CDR3 covers 17 residues. CDR3 DNA: TGTGCCAGTAGTATTCACCTGACAGATTCGAACACCGGGGAGCTGTTTTTT. Protein sequence: CASSIHLTDSNTGELFF.

The chain uses TRBV4-2 and TRBJ2-7, with D hard to call. From germline, CDR1 is LGHNA and CDR2 YNFKEQ. Trimming left V 2 bases short and J 3 bases short, with 17 bases between. The length of the CDR3 is 16 residues. The DNA for the CDR3 is TGTGCCAGCAGCCAAACACGCCTTGGACGGATCTACGAGCAGTACTTC. It codes for CASSQTRLGRIYEQYF.

The chain employs TRBV5-4 and TRBJ2-6; D is undetermined. With 4 bases removed from V and 0 bases from J, the gap between germline ends came to 11 bases. The CDR3 extends over 16 amino acids. Germline V gene sequence: CDR1 SGHNT, CDR2 YYREEE (reference sequence). CDR3 amino acids: CASSPIQYSGANVLTF. The CDR3 DNA reads TGTGCCAGCAGCCCTATTCAGTACTCTGGGGCCAACGTCCTGACTTTC.

There are a few counts of this clone. This CDR3 is also generated by other DNA sequences in the sample. The J gene is TRBJ1-3, the V gene TRBV28; D is unclear. V was pared by 4 bases and J by 0 bases, with 4 bases between. The length of the CDR3 is 13 residues. The germline CDR1 and CDR2 sequences are MDHEN and SYDVKM. DNA of the CDR3: TGTGCCAGCAGTTCTTACTCTGGAAACACCATATATTTT. This translates into CASSSYSGNTIYF.

The chain's CDR3 is CASSDSSGNTIYF. CDR3 sequence (DNA): TGTGCCAGCAGTGACAGCTCTGGAAACACCATATATTTT. The chain uses TRBV6-5 and TRBJ1-3; tentative D call: TRBD1 (5 bases). The germline V gene has CDR1 MNHEY and CDR2 SVGAGI. The V end was cut by 5 bases, the J end by 0 bases, with 5 bases between. This CDR3 is built from 13 residues.

The J gene is TRBJ1-5, the V gene TRBV30; no clear D gene. The CDR3 consists of 14 residues. Germline loops: CDR1 GTSNPN, CDR2 SVGIG (reference sequence). V lost 4 bases to trimming and J lost 2 bases, with 12 bases between them. CDR3 sequence reads: CAWTDGQGNQPQHF. The DNA of the CDR3 is TGTGCCTGGACTGACGGGCAGGGCAATCAGCCCCAGCATTTT. The entire variable domain, with the rest obtained from reference TRBV30 and TRBJ1-5, is as follows: SQTIHQWPATLVQPVGSPLSLECTVEGTSNPNLYWYRQAAGRGLQLLFYSVGIGQISSEVPQNLSASRPQDRQFILSSKKLLLSDSGFYLCAWTDGQGNQPQHFGDGTRLSIL.

The chain combines TRBV15 with TRBJ2-2, with a possible D match to TRBD2 (6 bases). Germline V gene data show CDR1 as LNHNV and CDR2 as YYDKDF (reference sequence). The CDR3 runs 14 residues. V was clipped by 5 bases and J by 6 bases, with 13 bases between them. The DNA for the CDR3 is TGTGCCACCAGCGCGGGGACTGCAGCCGGGGAGCTGTTTTTT. Its protein is CATSAGTAAGELFF.

The chain carries TRBV4-1 and TRBJ2-7, with D perhaps being TRBD1 or TRBD2 (5 bases each). This CDR3 is built from 15 residues. Trimming cost V 5 bases and J 0 bases, with 14 bases left between them. Germline V CDR1 and CDR2: MGHRA, YSYEKL. The CDR3 loop is CASSFKSGASYEQYF. DNA for the CDR3: TGCGCCAGCAGCTTCAAGTCCGGGGCCTCCTACGAGCAGTACTTC.

This CDR3 is CASNGDTGELFF. CDR3 in DNA: TGTGCCAGCAATGGAGACACCGGGGAGCTGTTTTTT. The chain carries TRBV9 and TRBJ2-2; no reliable D call. V lost 6 bases and J lost 3, with 6 bases in between. The germline gives CDR1 SGDLS, CDR2 YYNGEE. This CDR3 region has 12 residues.

As to this clone: This clone may be a read error of a much larger clone one base away. V and J are TRBV5-8 and TRBJ1-5, with D unclear. This CDR3 is 12 amino acids long. Per germline, CDR1 SGHTS and CDR2 YDEGEE. Trimming removed 0 bases from V and 5 bases from J, with 3 bases in between. The CDR3 DNA reads as TGTGCCAGCAGCTTGGGGGATCAGCCCCAGCATTTT. Translation gives CASSLGDQPQHF.

The chain combines TRBV11-2 with TRBJ2-1; D assignment may be TRBD1 or TRBD2 (6 bases each). Trimming cost V 1 base and J 5 bases, with 12 bases left between them. Germline CDR1 and CDR2: SGHAT and FQNNGV. The CDR3 is 15 amino acids. CDR3 in DNA: TGTGCCAGCAGCTTAGGATGGGGGGCAAACAATGAGCAGTTCTTC. It codes for CASSLGWGANNEQFF.

The chain couples TRBV1 to TRBJ1-2. TRBV1 is described as a pseudogene. The CDR3 contains 16 residues. The CDR3 region is CTSSQVIKGTDYGYTF. In DNA form, the CDR3 reads TGCACCAGCAGCCAAGTTATAAAAGGGACGGACTATGGCTACACCTTC.